This T cell receptor (beta chain) was captured by sequencing in a study of blood T cell repertoires in COVID-19. This clone was counted once. Participant-reported clinical history was the basis for cohort assignment. The recovered donors of Cohort 3 showed two negative PCRs, clearance, or symptom resolution. Trimming at V came to 1 base and at J to 5 bases, leaving 9 bases not matched to a gene. This CDR3 region has 16 residues. Germline V gene lookup returns CDR1 PRHDT and CDR2 FYEKMQ (reference sequence). The protocol was immunoSEQ multiplex PCR, while the TCRdb copy is restricted to in-frame clones and leaves out a portion. The sample records 250,000 to 300,000 clones, approximately 88% being singletons.

Sequences were obtained from PBMCs or T cells enriched from blood (not recorded which). The sequence came from a woman in her 30s who had recovered from COVID-19. The V call is TRBV13, the J call TRBJ2-7; 9 nucleotides line up with TRBD2. DNA of the CDR3: TGTGCCAGCAGCTTAGCCATGGCGGGGGGGGACGACGAGCAGTACTTC. As protein: CASSLAMAGGDDEQYF.